This T cell receptor beta chain derives from a study of blood T cell repertoires in COVID-19. The wider study: The cDNA or gDNA used as material had been derived from T cells, B-cell-depleted T cells, or PBMCs.

TCRdb's copy holds only in-frame clones and misses some; the assay was immunoSEQ multiplex PCR. The repertoire consists of roughly 66,000 clones, with roughly 82% occurring once and the leading ten covering about 7%. In this sample, this clone turned up a few times. CDR1 and CDR2 from the germline V gene are LGHNA and YSLEER. Germline trimming cut 0 bases from V and 6 bases from J; bases unmatched to any gene: 6. The CDR3 is made up of 17 amino acids. The rearrangement uses TRBV4-3 and TRBJ2-3, with TRBD2 identical over 13 bases. The specimen was peripheral blood. The sequence derives from a man in his fifties or sixties with acute or convalescent COVID-19. CDR3 coding DNA: TGCGCCAGCAGCCAAGAATACGGACTAGCGGGGGAGGATACGCAGTATTTT. As protein: CASSQEYGLAGEDTQYF.